This entry describes one T cell receptor beta chain. Its target antigen remains unknown. Base-call qualities are not available, and no considerably larger clone is one nucleotide away. The sample comes from a study of blood T cell repertoires in COVID-19 (dated by TCRdb to about 2020). Study-level background: Samples covering the acute and convalescent phases of COVID-19 were provided by collaborators in the United States, Italy and Spain. The prospective study material was composed of cDNA or gDNA derived from T cells, B-cell-depleted T cells, or PBMCs. Subjects who had been exposed to COVID-19, were actively infected with it, or had recovered from it provided the deeply sampled blood TCRbeta repertoires that made up the dataset. A freely available public database, intended as a resource for researchers studying the immune response to SARS-CoV-2, is where the repertoires were released. The samples were drawn from two sources: the first 160 participants of the ongoing ImmuneRACE study, and 950 to 1,500 subjects contributed by 6 global collaborators. Nearly every sample came with metadata listing a de-identified subject ID, COVID-19 status, age in years and sex. Where HLA class I and class II types were available, the types were taken from metadata supplied by the sample provider, not from assay-based typing. The investigation overall reported the following: The amount of clinical and demographic metadata varied by source and participant and was provided uncurated.

Trimmed from V: 2 bases; trimmed from J: 3 bases; junction bases lacking a gene match: 7. As encoded in the germline V gene, CDR1 is MDHEN while CDR2 is SYDVKM. The CDR3 sequence holds 17 residues, the cysteine and phenylalanine included. The CDR3 DNA has 51 bases and is translated from base 1. TCRbeta CDR3 regions were amplified from genomic DNA using the immunoSEQ Assay, a bias-controlled multiplex PCR. The authors processed their data as follows. Nucleated cell counts per sample were estimated from amplification of reference gene primers within the assay. Sequence reads were collapsed and filtered to measure the absolute abundance of every unique TCRbeta CDR3 rearrangement. For each sample, productive Simpson clonality was calculated as the square root of Simpson's diversity index across productive rearrangements. The source is immuneACCESS, and TCRdb retained only in-frame sequences with V and J called. Part of the clones is not carried over; for the studies checked, unresolved V genes explain less than half of this, and the remainder is unexplained. The V and J calls and the clone size are those of that table, but D and trimming were determined from the DNA. The sample yields roughly 250,000 clones; 80% to 90% were counted once. The ten largest account for 3.5% to 5.5% of the sample.

Participants in the prospective study were enrolled through a virtual design, were aged about 18 to 90 years, and lived in roughly 25 United States geographic areas. Cohort assignment in the prospective study relied on participant-reported clinical history from a screening survey and a study questionnaire. ImmuneRACE Cohort 3 recovered participants were defined by two consecutive negative NP/OP PCR tests, healthcare professional clearance, or symptom resolution. Each participant in the prospective study had whole blood, serum and a nasopharyngeal or oropharyngeal swab collected by mobile phlebotomists. Participants in the prospective study had the option to provide additional blood draws and questionnaires over a roughly 2-month period. Before DNA extraction, blood samples from the prospective study were shipped at room temperature or frozen.

The receptor comes from a woman in her twenties or thirties who had recovered from COVID-19. The chain is encoded by TRBV28 joined to TRBJ2-7; TRBD2 lines up with 13 middle nucleotides. Sample: PBMCs or T cells enriched from blood (not recorded which). Here the CDR3 is given as CASSLGLAGEGGYEQYF. The DNA sequence is as follows: TGTGCCAGCAGTTTAGGACTAGCGGGAGAGGGAGGCTACGAGCAGTACTTC. The full variable domain, with segments outside the CDR3 supplied by the reference TRBV28 and TRBJ2-7 proteins, appears as DVKVTQSSRYLVKRTGEKVFLECVQDMDHENMFWYRQDPGLGLRLIYFSYDVKMKEKGDIPEGYSVSREKKERFSLILESASTNQTSMYLCASSLGLAGEGGYEQYFGPGTRLTVT.